This T cell receptor beta chain was obtained from a study of graft-versus-host responses after intestinal transplantation. Study-wide background: Every recipient underwent anti-thymocyte globulin induction, then tacrolimus and steroids for two to four years. Study-wide results and limits: Early declines in HvG clones that occurred post-transplant were associated with peak circulating GvH clone levels.

The CDR3 is 14 residues long. The germline gives CDR1 LNHDA, CDR2 SQIVND (reference sequence). Note on this clone: Its antigen is currently unknown.

The protocol was immunoSEQ multiplex PCR, while the TCRdb copy is restricted to in-frame clones and leaves out a portion. The repertoire holds some 90,000 clones, less than 95% seen once, with about 0.4% in the top ten. V gene TRBV19 combines with J gene TRBJ2-5, with 7 bases matching TRBD1. The better agreement between TRBJ2-7 and the DNA end casts doubt on the J call. The clonotype was recovered from a human donor who was the organ donor for an intestinal transplant. Material: unstimulated CD8+ T cells sorted from spleen or lymph node cells, obtained before transplant. CDR3 nucleotides: TGTGCCAGTAGTATCGGGACAGCAAGCTACGAGCAGTACTTC. As protein: CASSIGTASYEQYF.